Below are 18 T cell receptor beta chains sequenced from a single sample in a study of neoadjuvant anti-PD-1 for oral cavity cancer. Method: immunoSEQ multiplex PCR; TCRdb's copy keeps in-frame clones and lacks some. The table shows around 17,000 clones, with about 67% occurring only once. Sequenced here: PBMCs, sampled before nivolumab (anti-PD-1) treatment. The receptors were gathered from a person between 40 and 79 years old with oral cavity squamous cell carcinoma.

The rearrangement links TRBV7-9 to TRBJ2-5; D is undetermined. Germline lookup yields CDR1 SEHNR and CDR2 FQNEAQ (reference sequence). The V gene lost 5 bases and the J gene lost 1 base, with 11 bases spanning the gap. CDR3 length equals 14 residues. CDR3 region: CASSGQQFQETQYF. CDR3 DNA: TGTGCCAGCAGCGGGCAGCAGTTCCAAGAGACCCAGTACTTC. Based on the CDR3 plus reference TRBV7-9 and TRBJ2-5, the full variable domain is DTGVSQNPRHKITKRGQNVTFRCDPISEHNRLYWYRQTLGQGPEFLTYFQNEAQLEKSRLLSDRFSAERPKGSFSTLEIQRTEQGDSAMYLCASSGQQFQETQYFGPGTRLLVL.

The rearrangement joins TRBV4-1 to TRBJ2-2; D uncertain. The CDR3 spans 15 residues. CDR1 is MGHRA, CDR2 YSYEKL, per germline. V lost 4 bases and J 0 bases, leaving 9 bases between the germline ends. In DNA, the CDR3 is TGCGCCAGCAGCCTCAAAGGGTCGAACACCGGGGAGCTGTTTTTT. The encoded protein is CASSLKGSNTGELFF.

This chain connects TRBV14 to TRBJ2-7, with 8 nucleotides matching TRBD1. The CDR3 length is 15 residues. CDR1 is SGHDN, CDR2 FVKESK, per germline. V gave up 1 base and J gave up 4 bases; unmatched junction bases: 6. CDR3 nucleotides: TGTGCCAGCAGCCAAGGGGACAGGAAACGGTACGAGCAGTACTTC. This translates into CASSQGDRKRYEQYF.

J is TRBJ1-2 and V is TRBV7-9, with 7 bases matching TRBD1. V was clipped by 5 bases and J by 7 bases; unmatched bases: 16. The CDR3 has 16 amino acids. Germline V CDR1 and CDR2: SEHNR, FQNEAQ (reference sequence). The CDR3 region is CASSPGGSTAGGGYTF. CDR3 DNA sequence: TGTGCCAGCAGCCCAGGGGGGTCGACGGCAGGTGGTGGCTACACCTTC.

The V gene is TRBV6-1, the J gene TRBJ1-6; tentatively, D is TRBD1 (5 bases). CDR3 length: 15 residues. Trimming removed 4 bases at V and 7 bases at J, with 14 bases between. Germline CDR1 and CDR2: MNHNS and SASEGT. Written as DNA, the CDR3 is TGTGCCAGCAGTGGTACCGGGACGGGGAATTCACCCCTCCACTTT. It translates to CASSGTGTGNSPLHF.

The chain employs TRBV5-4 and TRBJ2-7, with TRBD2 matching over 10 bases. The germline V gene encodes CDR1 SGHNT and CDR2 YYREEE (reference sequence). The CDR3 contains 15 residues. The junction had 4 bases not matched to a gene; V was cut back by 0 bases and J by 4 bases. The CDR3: CASSLAASGSYEQYF. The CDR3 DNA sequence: TGTGCCAGCAGCTTGGCGGCTAGCGGGAGTTACGAGCAGTACTTC. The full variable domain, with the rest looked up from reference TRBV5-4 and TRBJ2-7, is ETGVTQSPTHLIKTRGQQVTLRCSSQSGHNTVSWYQQALGQGPQFIFQYYREEENGRGNFPPRFSGLQFPNYSSELNVNALELDDSALYLCASSLAASGSYEQYFGPGTRLTVT.

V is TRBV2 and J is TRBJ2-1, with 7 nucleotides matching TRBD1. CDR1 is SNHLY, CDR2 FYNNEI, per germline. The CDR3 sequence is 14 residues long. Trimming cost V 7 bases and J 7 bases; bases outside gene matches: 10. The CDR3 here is CASTPGQLGNEQFF. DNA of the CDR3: TGTGCCAGCACCCCGGGACAGCTGGGGAATGAGCAGTTCTTC. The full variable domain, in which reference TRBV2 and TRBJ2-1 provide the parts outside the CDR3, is EPEVTQTPSHQVTQMGQEVILRCVPISNHLYFYWYRQILGQKVEFLVSFYNNEISEKSEIFDDQFSVERPDGSNFTLKIRSTKLEDSAMYFCASTPGQLGNEQFFGPGTRLTVL.

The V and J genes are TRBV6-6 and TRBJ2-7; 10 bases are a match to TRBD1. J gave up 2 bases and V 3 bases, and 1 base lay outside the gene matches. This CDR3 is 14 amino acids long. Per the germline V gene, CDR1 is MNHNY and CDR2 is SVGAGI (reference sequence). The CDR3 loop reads CASSYGTGAYEQYF. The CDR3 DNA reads TGTGCCAGCAGTTATGGGACAGGGGCCTACGAGCAGTACTTC.

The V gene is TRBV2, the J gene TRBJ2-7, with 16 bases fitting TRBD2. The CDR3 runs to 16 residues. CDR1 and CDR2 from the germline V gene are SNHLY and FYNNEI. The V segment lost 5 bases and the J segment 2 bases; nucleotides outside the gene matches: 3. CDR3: CASSQGTSGRAYEQYF. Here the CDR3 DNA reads TGTGCCAGCAGTCAAGGGACTAGCGGGAGGGCCTACGAGCAGTACTTC.

The CDR3 DNA sequence: TGTGCCAGCAGCTCCTGGAGCACTGAAGCTTTCTTT. Residues: CASSSWSTEAFF. This sequence joins TRBV28 and TRBJ1-1; D is undetermined. Trimming cost V 6 bases and J 4 bases, with 9 bases left between them. The V gene's germline CDR1 is MDHEN and CDR2 SYDVKM. This CDR3 has 12 amino acids.

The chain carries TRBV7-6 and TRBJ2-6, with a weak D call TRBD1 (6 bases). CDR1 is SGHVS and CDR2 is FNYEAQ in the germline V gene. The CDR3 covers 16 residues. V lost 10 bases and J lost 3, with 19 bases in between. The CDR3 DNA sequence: TGTGCCACGTCCCTACAGGGATTAGTTGGGGCCAACGTCCTGACTTTC. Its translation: CATSLQGLVGANVLTF.

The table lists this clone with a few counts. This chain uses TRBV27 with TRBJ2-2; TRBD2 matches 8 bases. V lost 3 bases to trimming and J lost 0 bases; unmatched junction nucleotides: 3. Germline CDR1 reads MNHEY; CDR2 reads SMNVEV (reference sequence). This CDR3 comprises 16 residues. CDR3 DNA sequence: TGTGCCAGCAGTTTGCTAGCGGGTGCGAACACCGGGGAGCTGTTTTTT. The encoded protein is CASSLLAGANTGELFF.

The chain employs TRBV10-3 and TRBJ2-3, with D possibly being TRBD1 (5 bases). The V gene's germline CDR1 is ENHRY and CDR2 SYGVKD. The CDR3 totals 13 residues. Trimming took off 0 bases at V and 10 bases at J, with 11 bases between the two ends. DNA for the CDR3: TGTGCCATCAGTGAGTCCAGAGACAGTGCGCAGTATTTT. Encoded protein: CAISESRDSAQYF.

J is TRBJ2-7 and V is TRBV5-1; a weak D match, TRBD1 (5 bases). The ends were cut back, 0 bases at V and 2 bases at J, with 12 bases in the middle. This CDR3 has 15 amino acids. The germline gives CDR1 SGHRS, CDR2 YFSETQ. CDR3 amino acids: CASSLDPGRAYEQYF. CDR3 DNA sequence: TGCGCCAGCAGCTTGGATCCCGGCAGGGCCTACGAGCAGTACTTC.

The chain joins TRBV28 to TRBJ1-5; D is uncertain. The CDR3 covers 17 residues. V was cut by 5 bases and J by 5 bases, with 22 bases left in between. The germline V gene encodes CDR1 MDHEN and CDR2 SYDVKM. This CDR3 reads CASSLLRSSAQYQPQHF. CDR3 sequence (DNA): TGTGCCAGCAGTCTTCTACGGTCCTCGGCGCAATATCAGCCCCAGCATTTT.

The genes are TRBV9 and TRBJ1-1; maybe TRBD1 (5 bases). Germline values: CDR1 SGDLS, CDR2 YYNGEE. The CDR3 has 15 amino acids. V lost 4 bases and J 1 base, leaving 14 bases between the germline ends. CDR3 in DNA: TGTGCCAGCAGCCCGACGGTAGGGGCGAACACTGAAGCTTTCTTT. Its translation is CASSPTVGANTEAFF.

The CDR3 is CASSSDASSGNTIYF. CDR3 sequence (DNA): TGTGCCAGCAGCTCCGACGCTAGCTCTGGAAACACCATATATTTT. This chain uses TRBV7-6 with TRBJ1-3; D is ambiguous. The CDR3 has 15 residues. Between the trimmed V and J ends, which lost 4 bases and 0 bases, there was a span of 10 bases. The germline CDR1 and CDR2 sequences are SGHVS and FNYEAQ.

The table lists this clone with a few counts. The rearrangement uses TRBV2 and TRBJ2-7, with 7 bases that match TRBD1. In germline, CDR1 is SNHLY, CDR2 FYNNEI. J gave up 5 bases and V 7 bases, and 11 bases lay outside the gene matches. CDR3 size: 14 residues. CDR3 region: CASIRRQGQDEQYF. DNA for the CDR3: TGTGCCAGCATTAGGCGACAGGGCCAGGACGAGCAGTACTTC.